One sample yielded the 2 T cell receptor beta chains listed below, sequenced in a study of blood T cell repertoires in COVID-19. Sequenced by immunoSEQ multiplex PCR; TCRdb stores in-frame clones only, minus some. The sample carries roughly 130,000 clones, over 75% recorded once. The sequencing sample was made of peripheral blood. These receptors came from a man aged 55 to 69 with active or convalescent COVID-19.

The V and J genes are TRBV27 and TRBJ2-7, with TRBD1 identical over 9 bases. This CDR3 is 16 amino acids long. V trimming: 2 bases; J trimming: 2 bases; junction bases outside the gene matches: 7. Germline assignment: CDR1 MNHEY and CDR2 SMNVEV (reference sequence). The CDR3 DNA reads as TGTGCCAGCAGTTTAAAGGACAGGGGTATCCCCTACGAGCAGTACTTC. It encodes CASSLKDRGIPYEQYF.

This clone occurred a few times. The chain carries TRBV19 and TRBJ1-1; D might be TRBD1 (6 bases). The length of the CDR3 is 13 residues. CDR1 and CDR2 (germline): LNHDA, SQIVND (reference sequence). V was shortened by 8 bases and J by 4 bases, with 14 bases between the two germline ends. The CDR3 spells CASGEQGGTEAFF. The CDR3 region has the DNA TGTGCCAGTGGGGAACAGGGCGGCACTGAAGCTTTCTTT.